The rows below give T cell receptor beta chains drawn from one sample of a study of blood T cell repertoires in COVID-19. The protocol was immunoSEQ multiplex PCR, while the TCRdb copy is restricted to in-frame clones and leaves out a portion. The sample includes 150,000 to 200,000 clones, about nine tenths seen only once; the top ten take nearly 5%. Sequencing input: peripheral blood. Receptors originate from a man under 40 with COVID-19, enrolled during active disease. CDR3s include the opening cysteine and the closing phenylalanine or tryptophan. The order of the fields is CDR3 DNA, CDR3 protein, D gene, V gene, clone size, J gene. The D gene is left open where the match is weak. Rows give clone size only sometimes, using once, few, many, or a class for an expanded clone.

CDR3nt: TGTGCCAGCAGCTTAGCGGAGGGGAGCGCTGAAGCTTTCTTT
CDR3aa: CASSLAEGSAEAFF
d_gene: -
v_gene: TRBV7-9
abundance: -
j_gene: TRBJ1-1

CDR3nt: TGTGCCAGCAGGGATAGGACAGGGAAGACTGAAGCTTTCTTT
CDR3aa: CASRDRTGKTEAFF
d_gene: TRBD1
v_gene: TRBV2
abundance: -
j_gene: TRBJ1-1

CDR3nt: TGTGCCAGCAGCTTATCGACTAGCACCGCCTACGAGCAGTACTTC
CDR3aa: CASSLSTSTAYEQYF
d_gene: TRBD2
v_gene: TRBV7-2
abundance: -
j_gene: TRBJ2-7

CDR3nt: TGTGCCAGCAGACGACTCCTATCGGGACAAAACACAGATACGCAGTATTTT
CDR3aa: CASRRLLSGQNTDTQYF
d_gene: -
v_gene: TRBV27
abundance: -
j_gene: TRBJ2-3

CDR3nt: TGTGCCAGCAGTGAAGGACTCACTGAAGCTTTCTTT
CDR3aa: CASSEGLTEAFF
d_gene: -
v_gene: TRBV25-1
abundance: -
j_gene: TRBJ1-1

CDR3nt: TGCGCCAGCAGCCAAGAAGGAGCGGGGGCCGTCACCGGGGAGCTGTTTTTT
CDR3aa: CASSQEGAGAVTGELFF
d_gene: TRBD2
v_gene: TRBV4-3
abundance: -
j_gene: TRBJ2-2

CDR3nt: TGCAGCGTTGAAGATCCGCTGACTAGCGGGAACACAGATACGCAGTATTTT
CDR3aa: CSVEDPLTSGNTDTQYF
d_gene: TRBD2
v_gene: TRBV29-1
abundance: -
j_gene: TRBJ2-3

CDR3nt: TGTGCCATCAGGGTAACAGGGATGGGGACAGATACGCAGTATTTT
CDR3aa: CAIRVTGMGTDTQYF
d_gene: -
v_gene: TRBV10-3
abundance: -
j_gene: TRBJ2-3

CDR3nt: TGCGCCAGCAGCCAAGTTGGGCCGGGAACGCAGTATTTT
CDR3aa: CASSQVGPGTQYF
d_gene: -
v_gene: TRBV4-1
abundance: once
j_gene: TRBJ2-3

CDR3nt: TGTGCCAGCAGCCAGGCCCCCAGCTCCTACAATGAGCAGTTCTTC
CDR3aa: CASSQAPSSYNEQFF
d_gene: -
v_gene: TRBV7-2
abundance: -
j_gene: TRBJ2-1

CDR3nt: TGTGCCAGCAGTTACTCGAGGCGGTTCAGCTCCTACGAGCAGTACTTC
CDR3aa: CASSYSRRFSSYEQYF
d_gene: -
v_gene: TRBV6-5
abundance: -
j_gene: TRBJ2-7

CDR3nt: TGTGCCAGCATCCAAAGACAGGGGGACTATGGCTACACCTTC
CDR3aa: CASIQRQGDYGYTF
d_gene: TRBD1
v_gene: TRBV2
abundance: once
j_gene: TRBJ1-2

CDR3nt: TGTGCCAGCAGTTTTGGTCTCGGGTGGTATAATTCACCCCTCCACTTT
CDR3aa: CASSFGLGWYNSPLHF
d_gene: -
v_gene: TRBV28
abundance: -
j_gene: TRBJ1-6

CDR3nt: TGTGCCAGCAGCTCACGGACAGGCCTGGAGACCCAGTACTTC
CDR3aa: CASSSRTGLETQYF
d_gene: TRBD1
v_gene: TRBV5-4
abundance: -
j_gene: TRBJ2-5

CDR3nt: TGTGCCACCTGTCGAGGACAGAACACTGAAGCTTTCTTT
CDR3aa: CATCRGQNTEAFF
d_gene: -
v_gene: TRBV10-3
abundance: -
j_gene: TRBJ1-1

CDR3nt: TGTGCCAGTAGTAAGGTACCGGGGACATTGCATCAGCCCCAGCATTTT
CDR3aa: CASSKVPGTLHQPQHF
d_gene: -
v_gene: TRBV19
abundance: -
j_gene: TRBJ1-5

CDR3nt: TGTGCCATCAGTGAGGTTGGGGGGACGGGTGGCTACACCTTC
CDR3aa: CAISEVGGTGGYTF
d_gene: -
v_gene: TRBV10-3
abundance: -
j_gene: TRBJ1-2

CDR3nt: TGTGCCAGCAGCTTTTCCACAGCTGGAAACACCATATATTTT
CDR3aa: CASSFSTAGNTIYF
d_gene: -
v_gene: TRBV7-2
abundance: once
j_gene: TRBJ1-3

CDR3nt: TGTGCCAGCAGCTGGGACAGGGGGAGATCTAACTATGGCTACACCTTC
CDR3aa: CASSWDRGRSNYGYTF
d_gene: TRBD1
v_gene: TRBV7-9
abundance: -
j_gene: TRBJ1-2

CDR3nt: TGCGCCAGCAGCTTCTTCCAGGGGGCGCGTTACGAGCAGTACTTC
CDR3aa: CASSFFQGARYEQYF
d_gene: TRBD1
v_gene: TRBV5-1
abundance: -
j_gene: TRBJ2-7

CDR3nt: TGTGCCAGCAGCTTAACGACAGGGAGGTACAATGAGCAGTTCTTC
CDR3aa: CASSLTTGRYNEQFF
d_gene: -
v_gene: TRBV7-3
abundance: once
j_gene: TRBJ2-1

CDR3nt: TGTGCCAGTAGTATACGGACAGGGGGGAACACTGAAGCTTTCTTT
CDR3aa: CASSIRTGGNTEAFF
d_gene: TRBD1
v_gene: TRBV19
abundance: -
j_gene: TRBJ1-1

CDR3nt: TGTGCCAGTAGTATAGGGGTCACGGGACACCTCCCGGAGACCCAGTACTTC
CDR3aa: CASSIGVTGHLPETQYF
d_gene: -
v_gene: TRBV19
abundance: -
j_gene: TRBJ2-5

CDR3nt: TGTGCCAGCAGTGTGACAGGTAGCACAGATACGCAGTATTTT
CDR3aa: CASSVTGSTDTQYF
d_gene: -
v_gene: TRBV27
abundance: few
j_gene: TRBJ2-3

CDR3nt: TGTGCCAGCAGCGCCAGGGACTCCTGGGGTGAGCAGTTCTTC
CDR3aa: CASSARDSWGEQFF
d_gene: -
v_gene: TRBV9
abundance: -
j_gene: TRBJ2-1

CDR3nt: TGCAGCGTTGAATTGACGACAGAGAACACTGAAGCTTTCTTT
CDR3aa: CSVELTTENTEAFF
d_gene: -
v_gene: TRBV29-1
abundance: -
j_gene: TRBJ1-1

CDR3nt: TGTGCCAGCAGCTTAGCGCTAGCGGTAACAGATACGCAGTATTTT
CDR3aa: CASSLALAVTDTQYF
d_gene: TRBD2
v_gene: TRBV7-9
abundance: -
j_gene: TRBJ2-3

CDR3nt: TGTGCCACCAGTGATTTGCCAGGGGACAGGGGCGACTCTGGAAACACCATATATTTT
CDR3aa: CATSDLPGDRGDSGNTIYF
d_gene: TRBD1
v_gene: TRBV24-1
abundance: -
j_gene: TRBJ1-3

CDR3nt: TGTGCCAGCAGTTTATATCCCCTCCCCAGCACAGATACGCAGTATTTT
CDR3aa: CASSLYPLPSTDTQYF
d_gene: -
v_gene: TRBV27
abundance: -
j_gene: TRBJ2-3

CDR3nt: TGCGCCAGCAGCCAAGCTGGAGGGTCCGAGCAGTACTTC
CDR3aa: CASSQAGGSEQYF
d_gene: -
v_gene: TRBV4-3
abundance: -
j_gene: TRBJ2-7

CDR3nt: TGTGCCAGCAGTGAGGCACAGTACCGGAATTCACCCCTCCACTTT
CDR3aa: CASSEAQYRNSPLHF
d_gene: -
v_gene: TRBV6-4
abundance: -
j_gene: TRBJ1-6

CDR3nt: TGTGCTAGTGGTTTACGGGGTGTGGGAACAGATACGCAGTATTTT
CDR3aa: CASGLRGVGTDTQYF
d_gene: -
v_gene: TRBV12-5
abundance: -
j_gene: TRBJ2-3

CDR3nt: TGTGCTAGTGGTTTGGTACGCGGGGCCCTCTATGGCTACACCTTC
CDR3aa: CASGLVRGALYGYTF
d_gene: -
v_gene: TRBV12-5
abundance: -
j_gene: TRBJ1-2

CDR3nt: TGTGCCAGCAGTTACTCGAGGGTTAATCAGCCCCAGCATTTT
CDR3aa: CASSYSRVNQPQHF
d_gene: -
v_gene: TRBV6-2/TRBV6-3
abundance: -
j_gene: TRBJ1-5

CDR3nt: TGTGCCAGCAGCTTCGTAAGGGATCCGGGGGGCAATCAGCCCCAGCATTTT
CDR3aa: CASSFVRDPGGNQPQHF
d_gene: -
v_gene: TRBV7-2
abundance: -
j_gene: TRBJ1-5

CDR3nt: TGTGCCAGCAGCTGGGCAGCGAACACTGAAGCTTTCTTT
CDR3aa: CASSWAANTEAFF
d_gene: -
v_gene: TRBV5-5
abundance: -
j_gene: TRBJ1-1